A single sample is the source of the 18 T cell receptor beta chains below, sequenced in a study of blood T cell repertoires in COVID-19. Clones were read by immunoSEQ multiplex PCR, and TCRdb kept only the in-frame ones, dropping some. The sample comprises about 15,000 clones, 70% to 90% of which are singletons, and around a third rests with the top ten. Sequenced: peripheral blood. These receptors were taken from a man between 65 and 79 years old in a cohort sampled during active COVID-19.

The chain couples TRBV27 to TRBJ1-5; D is uncertain. The germline gives CDR1 MNHEY, CDR2 SMNVEV (reference sequence). Trimming took 3 bases from V and 1 from J, leaving 7 bases between them. This CDR3 has 14 amino acids. CDR3 in amino acids: CASSFGGSNQPQHF. CDR3 nucleotides: TGTGCCAGCAGTTTCGGCGGAAGCAATCAGCCCCAGCATTTT.

The chain recombines TRBV19 with TRBJ2-5; 7 nucleotides match TRBD1. J was trimmed by 1 base and V by 4 bases; bases with no gene match: 6. The germline gives CDR1 LNHDA, CDR2 SQIVND (reference sequence). CDR3 length: 15 residues. The CDR3 sequence is CASSSQGGFQETQYF. The CDR3 coding sequence is TGTGCCAGTAGTAGCCAAGGGGGCTTCCAAGAGACCCAGTACTTC.

This chain links TRBV19 with TRBJ2-7; 8 nucleotides line up with TRBD1. The junction had 10 bases not matched to a gene; V was cut back by 3 bases and J by 0 bases. The CDR3 has 17 residues. Germline V CDR1 and CDR2: LNHDA, SQIVND (reference sequence). CDR3 protein: CASSISTGEFFSYEQYF. The CDR3 coding sequence is TGTGCCAGTAGTATTTCGACAGGGGAATTTTTCTCCTACGAGCAGTACTTC.

The V call is TRBV19, the J call TRBJ2-5; TRBD2 aligns across 10 bases. The CDR3 totals 13 residues. The V segment lost 7 bases and the J segment 12 bases; nucleotides outside the gene matches: 11. Germline CDR1 LNHDA, CDR2 SQIVND (reference sequence). CDR3: CASTSGGTGPKYF. The CDR3 bases are TGTGCCAGTACTAGCGGGGGAACAGGGCCCAAGTACTTC. The full variable domain, completed using reference TRBV19 and TRBJ2-5, is DGGITQSPKYLFRKEGQNVTLSCEQNLNHDAMYWYRQDPGQGLRLIYYSQIVNDFQKGDIAEGYSVSREKKESFPLTVTSAQKNPTAFYLCASTSGGTGPKYFGPGTRLLVL.

The J gene is TRBJ2-7, the V gene TRBV18, with 9 positions matching TRBD2. Germline loops: CDR1 KGHSH, CDR2 LQKENI. V lost 2 bases and J lost 4; bases outside the gene matches: 12. This CDR3 contains 17 residues. The CDR3 DNA reads TGTGCCAGCTCACCAGAAACTGGGCGGGAGGGCCGATACGAGCAGTACTTC. Translating gives CASSPETGREGRYEQYF.

V gene TRBV20-1 combines with J gene TRBJ1-1, with D uncertain. The CDR3 covers 11 residues. CDR1 is DFQATT and CDR2 is SNEGSKA in the germline V gene (reference sequence). The CDR3 loop is CTLSMNTEAFF. The DNA of the CDR3 is TGCACCCTAAGCATGAACACTGAAGCTTTCTTT.

This clone was observed once. This rearrangement joins TRBV2 to TRBJ2-5; a weak D match, TRBD1 (6 bases). This CDR3 has 12 residues. V lost 9 bases, J lost 5 bases, and 13 bases lay in between. Germline assignment: CDR1 SNHLY and CDR2 FYNNEI. CDR3 region: CASKGVFETQYF. CDR3 nucleotides: TGTGCCAGTAAGGGGGTTTTCGAGACCCAGTACTTC.

The CDR3 loop is CASSWDSFSYNEQFF. The CDR3 nucleotides read TGTGCCAGCAGCTGGGACAGCTTCTCCTACAATGAGCAGTTCTTC. The rearrangement links TRBV5-6 to TRBJ2-1, with TRBD1 identical over 7 bases. Germline V CDR1 and CDR2: SGHDT, YYEEEE. The junction had 3 bases not matched to a gene; V was cut back by 3 bases and J by 0 bases. The CDR3 extends over 15 amino acids. The variable domain in full, with the rest retrieved from reference TRBV5-6 and TRBJ2-1, is DAGVTQSPTHLIKTRGQQVTLRCSPKSGHDTVSWYQQALGQGPQFIFQYYEEEERQRGNFPDRFSGHQFPNYSSELNVNALLLGDSALYLCASSWDSFSYNEQFFGPGTRLTVL.

The genes are TRBV10-3 and TRBJ2-2; 9 bases fit TRBD2. Germline V gives CDR1 ENHRY, CDR2 SYGVKD. The CDR3 consists of 16 residues. The ends lost 10 bases at V and 1 base at J; junction bases unmatched: 10. For the CDR3, the DNA is TGTGCCACCCACCCGACTAGCGGAAGGAACACCGGGGAGCTGTTTTTT. It codes for CATHPTSGRNTGELFF.

The rearrangement links TRBV5-4 to TRBJ2-2; a possible D gene is TRBD2 (6 bases). The germline V gene has CDR1 SGHNT and CDR2 YYREEE (reference sequence). The CDR3 length is 17 residues. V was clipped by 2 bases and J by 2 bases, with 16 bases between them. As DNA, the CDR3 is TGTGCCAGCAGCTTTCCGTGGATAGCGGCTAACACCGGGGAGCTGTTTTTT. It encodes CASSFPWIAANTGELFF.

This chain joins TRBV19 and TRBJ2-4, with a possible D match to TRBD1 (6 bases). CDR1 and CDR2 (germline): LNHDA, SQIVND (reference sequence). Trimming removed 2 bases at V and 0 bases at J, with 11 bases between. There are 16 residues in the CDR3. The chain's CDR3 is CASSITPGVAKNIQYF. The CDR3 coding sequence is TGTGCCAGTAGTATAACCCCAGGGGTAGCCAAAAACATTCAGTACTTC.

V usage is TRBV9 and J usage is TRBJ1-4, with 7 bases that match TRBD1. Germline CDR1 is SGDLS and CDR2 is YYNGEE. With 4 bases clipped from V and 7 bases from J, the junction kept 4 bases outside the gene matches. The CDR3 consists of 13 residues. CDR3 sequence reads: CASSKGASEKLFF. Here the CDR3 DNA reads TGTGCCAGCAGCAAGGGGGCTAGTGAAAAACTGTTTTTT.

The V and J genes are TRBV5-1 and TRBJ2-1; 7 bases fit TRBD2. The junction had 4 bases not matched to a gene; V was cut back by 0 bases and J by 4 bases. The germline V gene encodes CDR1 SGHRS and CDR2 YFSETQ. The length of the CDR3 is 15 residues. The CDR3 DNA reads TGCGCCAGCAGCTTGGGCGGGGGACCTTACAATGAGCAGTTCTTC. This gives the protein CASSLGGGPYNEQFF.

This clone was detected a few times. The CDR3 region is CASTDISYEQYF. CDR3 nucleotide sequence: TGTGCCAGCACGGACATCTCCTACGAGCAGTACTTC. The chain has TRBV11-2 and TRBJ2-7; possible D gene TRBD1, 5 bases. The CDR3 is 12 residues long. Germline CDR1 reads SGHAT; CDR2 reads FQNNGV. The germline V and J ends were trimmed by 7 bases and 0 bases, with 7 bases remaining between them.

The chain employs TRBV7-2 and TRBJ2-3; 9 positions agree with TRBD2. CDR3 length equals 15 residues. The germline V gene has CDR1 SGHTA and CDR2 FQGNSA. The V gene end was trimmed by 6 bases and the J gene end by 3 bases; junction bases not matched to a gene: 7. CDR3 sequence: CASRSIAGVTDTQYF. The CDR3 DNA sequence: TGTGCCAGCAGATCGATAGCGGGGGTAACAGATACGCAGTATTTT.

This clone is large. The chain links TRBV7-6 to TRBJ1-1, with D maybe TRBD1 (6 bases). V was pared by 5 bases and J by 3 bases, with 16 bases between. Germline V gene lookup returns CDR1 SGHVS and CDR2 FNYEAQ. The CDR3 runs 15 residues. CDR3 amino acids: CASSTRDIPYTEAFF. The CDR3 DNA reads as TGTGCCAGCAGCACCCGGGACATACCATACACTGAAGCTTTCTTT.

This rearrangement joins TRBV28 to TRBJ1-5; a weak D match, TRBD1 (5 bases). V lost 7 bases and J lost 1, with 14 bases in between. The CDR3 loop spans 15 amino acids. Per the germline V gene, CDR1 is MDHEN and CDR2 is SYDVKM. The DNA of the CDR3 is TGTGCCAGCACCAATGGGGGGGGAAGCAATCAGCCCCAGCATTTT. Amino acid sequence: CASTNGGGSNQPQHF.

This chain links TRBV25-1 with TRBJ2-2; 16 bases agree with TRBD2. The CDR3 sequence is 15 residues long. The ends lost 7 bases at V and 7 bases at J; junction bases unmatched: 3. In germline, CDR1 is MGHDK, CDR2 SYGVNS. The CDR3 loop reads CASTGTSGRVGELFF. DNA of the CDR3: TGTGCCAGCACCGGGACTAGCGGGAGGGTCGGGGAGCTGTTTTTT.